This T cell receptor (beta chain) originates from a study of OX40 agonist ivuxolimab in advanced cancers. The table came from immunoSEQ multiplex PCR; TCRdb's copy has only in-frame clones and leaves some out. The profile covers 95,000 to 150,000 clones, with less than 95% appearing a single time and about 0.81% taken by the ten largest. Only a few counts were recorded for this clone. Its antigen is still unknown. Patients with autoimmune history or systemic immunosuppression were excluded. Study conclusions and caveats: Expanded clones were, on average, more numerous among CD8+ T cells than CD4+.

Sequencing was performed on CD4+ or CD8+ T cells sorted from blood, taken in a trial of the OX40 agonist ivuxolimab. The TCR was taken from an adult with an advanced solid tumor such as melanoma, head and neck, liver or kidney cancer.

The CDR3 DNA reads as TGTGCCTGGAGTGTGATGGGGTATGGCTACACCTTC. Translating it yields CAWSVMGYGYTF. The V gene is TRBV30, the J gene TRBJ1-2; D call uncertain. Trimming shortened V by 0 bases and J by 5 bases, and 7 bases separated the two germline ends. This CDR3 is 12 amino acids long. Germline assignment: CDR1 GTSNPN and CDR2 SVGIG (reference sequence).